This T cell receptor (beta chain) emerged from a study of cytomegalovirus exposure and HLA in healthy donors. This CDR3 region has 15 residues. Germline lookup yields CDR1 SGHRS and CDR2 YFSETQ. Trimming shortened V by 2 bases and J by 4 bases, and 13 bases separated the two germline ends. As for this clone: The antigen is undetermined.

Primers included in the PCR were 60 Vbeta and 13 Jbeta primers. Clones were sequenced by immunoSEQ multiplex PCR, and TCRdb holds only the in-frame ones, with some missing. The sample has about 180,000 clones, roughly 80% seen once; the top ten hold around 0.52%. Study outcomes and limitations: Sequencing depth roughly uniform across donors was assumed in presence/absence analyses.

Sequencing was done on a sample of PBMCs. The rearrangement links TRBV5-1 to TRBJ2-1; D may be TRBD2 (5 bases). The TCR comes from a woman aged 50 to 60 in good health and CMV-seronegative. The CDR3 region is CASSFVGEPYNEQFF. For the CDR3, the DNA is TGCGCCAGCAGCTTCGTGGGAGAACCTTACAATGAGCAGTTCTTC.